This TCR beta chain was captured by sequencing in a study of technical replicates of blood from several donors. The CDR3 length is 17 residues. V shed 0 bases and J shed 3 bases, with 17 bases lying between them. Germline CDR1 is ENHRY and CDR2 is SYGVKD. TCRdb's copy holds only in-frame clones and misses some; the assay was immunoSEQ multiplex PCR. The data hold some 91,000 clones, with more than 90% observed a single time. The genes are TRBV10-3 and TRBJ1-1; D unresolved. The sequenced material came from T cells isolated from PBMCs. This TCR was sampled from a human donor in good health. The CDR3 sequence: CAISESRPERPYTEAFF. The CDR3, as DNA: TGTGCCATCAGTGAGTCAAGGCCTGAGAGGCCGTACACTGAAGCTTTCTTT.